This T cell receptor beta chain was recovered during a study of cytomegalovirus exposure and HLA in healthy donors. Study-wide findings and caveats: Diagnosis of cytomegalovirus status made by the classifier reportedly showed high specificity and sensitivity. Cytomegalovirus association was listed for 164 TCR beta chains. Sequencing likely produced, as an artifact, a cluster of highly shared sequence variants.

Use of 60 Vbeta and 13 Jbeta primers characterized the PCR. This table comes from immunoSEQ multiplex PCR, and its TCRdb copy is limited to in-frame clones, with some not included. Among around 170,000 clones listed, about four fifths were seen once. Note on this clone: The antigen remains undetermined.

V lost 2 bases and J lost 0; bases outside the gene matches: 3. The CDR3 covers 16 residues. Germline V lookup: CDR1 SGHTA, CDR2 FQGTGA. This sequence joins TRBV7-3 and TRBJ2-3; TRBD1 aligns across 9 bases. The sequence derives from a woman aged 45-59 years in good health and CMV-seropositive. Source material: PBMCs. The CDR3 spells CASSLLGQGSTDTQYF. CDR3 DNA sequence: TGTGCCAGCAGCTTACTGGGACAGGGAAGCACAGATACGCAGTATTTT.